This TCR beta chain was observed in a study of blood T cell repertoires in COVID-19. The overall study: Samples of COVID-19 (acute and convalescent) were obtained from the United States, Italy and Spain. From T cells, B-cell-depleted T cells, or PBMCs came the material, which was cDNA or gDNA.

In the original workflow: Amplification of reference gene primers was used by the study to estimate nucleated cell counts. Profiling relied on immunoSEQ multiplex PCR, and the TCRdb table lists in-frame clones only, not all of them. V and J calls and clone size come straight from that table; D and trimming were deduced from the DNA. The table records about 280,000 clones, 88% of them present only once. There are 13 residues in the CDR3. The trim removed 6 bases at V and 4 bases at J, leaving 5 bases unmatched. Germline V gene lookup returns CDR1 MNHNY and CDR2 SVGAGI (reference sequence). The TCR sequence derives from a man between 18 and 35 years old with active or convalescent COVID-19. This chain uses TRBV6-6 with TRBJ1-2; 7 bases line up with TRBD1. Material: peripheral blood. The CDR3, as DNA: TGTGCCAGCAGCGGGACAGAACTCTATGGCTACACCTTC. It specifies CASSGTELYGYTF.